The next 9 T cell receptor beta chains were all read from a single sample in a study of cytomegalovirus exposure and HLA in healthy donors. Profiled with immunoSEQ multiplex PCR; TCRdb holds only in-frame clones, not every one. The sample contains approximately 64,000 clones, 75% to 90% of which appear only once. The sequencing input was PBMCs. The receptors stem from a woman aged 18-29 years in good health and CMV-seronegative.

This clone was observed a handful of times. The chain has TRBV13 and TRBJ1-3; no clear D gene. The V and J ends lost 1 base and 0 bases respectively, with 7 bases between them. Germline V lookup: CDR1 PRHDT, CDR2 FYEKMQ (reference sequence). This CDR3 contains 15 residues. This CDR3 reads CASSLAFSSGNTIYF. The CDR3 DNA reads TGTGCCAGCAGCTTAGCGTTCAGCTCTGGAAACACCATATATTTT.

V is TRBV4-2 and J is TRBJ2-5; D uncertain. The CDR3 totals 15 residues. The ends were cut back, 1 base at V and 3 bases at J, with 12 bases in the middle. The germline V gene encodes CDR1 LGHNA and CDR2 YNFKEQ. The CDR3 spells CASSQVFSREETQYF. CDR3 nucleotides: TGTGCCAGCAGCCAAGTTTTCTCCCGGGAAGAGACCCAGTACTTC.

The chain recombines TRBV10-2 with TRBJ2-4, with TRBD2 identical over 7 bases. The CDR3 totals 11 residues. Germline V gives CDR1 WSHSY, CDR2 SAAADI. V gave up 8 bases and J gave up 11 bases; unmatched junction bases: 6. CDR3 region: CASGGGRFQYF. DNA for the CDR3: TGCGCCAGCGGGGGGGGACGGTTTCAGTACTTC.

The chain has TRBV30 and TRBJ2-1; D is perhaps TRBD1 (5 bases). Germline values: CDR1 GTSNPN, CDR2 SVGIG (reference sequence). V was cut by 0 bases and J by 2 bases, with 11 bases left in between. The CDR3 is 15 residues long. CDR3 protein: CAWSVKGLAYNEQFF. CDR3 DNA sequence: TGTGCCTGGAGTGTTAAGGGGCTCGCCTACAATGAGCAGTTCTTC.

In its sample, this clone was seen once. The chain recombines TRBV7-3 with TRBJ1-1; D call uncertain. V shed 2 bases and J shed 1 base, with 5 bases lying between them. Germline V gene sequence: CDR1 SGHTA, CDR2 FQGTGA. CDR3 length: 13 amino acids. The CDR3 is CASSLAENTEAFF. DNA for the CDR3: TGTGCCAGCAGCTTAGCAGAGAACACTGAAGCTTTCTTT.

The CDR3 nucleotides read TGTGCCAGTACCTACAGACCTTCGGGCAATCAGCCCCAGCATTTT. Protein sequence: CASTYRPSGNQPQHF. The chain couples TRBV19 to TRBJ1-5; D unresolved. The CDR3 is 15 amino acids. The germline V gene encodes CDR1 LNHDA and CDR2 SQIVND (reference sequence). V lost 7 bases and J lost 2, with 15 bases in between.

The CDR3 nucleotides are TGTGCCAGCAGAAGACAGGCTCACTACGAGCAGTACTTC. This translates into CASRRQAHYEQYF. The V gene is TRBV6-4, the J gene TRBJ2-7; TRBD1 might be the D (6 bases). The germline CDR1 and CDR2 sequences are MRHNA and SNTAGT. The CDR3 spans 13 residues. Trimming stripped 6 bases from V and 3 bases from J, with 12 bases between.

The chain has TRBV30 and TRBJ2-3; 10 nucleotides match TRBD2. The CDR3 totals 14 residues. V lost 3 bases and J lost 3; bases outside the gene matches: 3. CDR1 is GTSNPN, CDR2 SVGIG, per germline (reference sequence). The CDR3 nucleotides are TGTGCCTGGAGAAAAGCGGGAGGGACAGATACGCAGTATTTT. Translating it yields CAWRKAGGTDTQYF.

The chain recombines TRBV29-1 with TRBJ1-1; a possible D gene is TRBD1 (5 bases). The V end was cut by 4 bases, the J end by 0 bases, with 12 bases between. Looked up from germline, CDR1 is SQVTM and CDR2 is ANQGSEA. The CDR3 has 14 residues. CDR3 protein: CSVVTDTLNTEAFF. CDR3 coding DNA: TGCAGCGTTGTCACGGACACACTGAACACTGAAGCTTTCTTT.